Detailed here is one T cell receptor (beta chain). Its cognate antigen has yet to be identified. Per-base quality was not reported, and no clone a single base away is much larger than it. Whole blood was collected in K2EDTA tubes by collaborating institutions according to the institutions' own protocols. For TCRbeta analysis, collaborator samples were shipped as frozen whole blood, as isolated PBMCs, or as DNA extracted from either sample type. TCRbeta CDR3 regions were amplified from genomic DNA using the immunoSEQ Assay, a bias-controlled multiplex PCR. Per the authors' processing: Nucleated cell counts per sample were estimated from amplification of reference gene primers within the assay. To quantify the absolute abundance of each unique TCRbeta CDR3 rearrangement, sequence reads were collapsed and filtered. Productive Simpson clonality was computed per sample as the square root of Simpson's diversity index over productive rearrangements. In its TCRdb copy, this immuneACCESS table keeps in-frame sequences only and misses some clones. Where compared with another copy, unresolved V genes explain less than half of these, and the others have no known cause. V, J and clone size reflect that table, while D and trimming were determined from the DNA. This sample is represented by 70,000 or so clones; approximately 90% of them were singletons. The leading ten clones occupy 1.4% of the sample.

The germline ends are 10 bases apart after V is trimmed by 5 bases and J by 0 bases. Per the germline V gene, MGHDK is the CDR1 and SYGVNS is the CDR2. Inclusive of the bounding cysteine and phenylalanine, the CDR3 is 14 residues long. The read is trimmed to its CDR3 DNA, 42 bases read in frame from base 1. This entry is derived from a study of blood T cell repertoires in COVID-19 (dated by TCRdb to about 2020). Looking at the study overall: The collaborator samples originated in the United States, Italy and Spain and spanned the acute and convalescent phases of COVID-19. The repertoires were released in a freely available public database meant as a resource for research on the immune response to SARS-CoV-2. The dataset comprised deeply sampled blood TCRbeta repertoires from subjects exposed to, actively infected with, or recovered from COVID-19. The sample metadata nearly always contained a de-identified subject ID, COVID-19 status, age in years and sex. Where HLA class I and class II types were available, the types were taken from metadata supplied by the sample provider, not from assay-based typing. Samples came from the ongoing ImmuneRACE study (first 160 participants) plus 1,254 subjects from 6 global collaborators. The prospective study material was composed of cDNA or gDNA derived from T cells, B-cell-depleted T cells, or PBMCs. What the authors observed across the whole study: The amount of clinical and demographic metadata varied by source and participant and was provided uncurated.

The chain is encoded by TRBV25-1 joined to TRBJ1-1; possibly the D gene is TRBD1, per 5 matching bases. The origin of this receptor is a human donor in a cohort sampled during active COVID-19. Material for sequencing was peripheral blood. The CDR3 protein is CASSIGVLNTEAFF. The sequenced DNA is TGTGCCAGCAGTATAGGGGTTTTGAACACTGAAGCTTTCTTT. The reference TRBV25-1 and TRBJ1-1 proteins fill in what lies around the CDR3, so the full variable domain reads EADIYQTPRYLVIGTGKKITLECSQTMGHDKMYWYQQDPGMELHLIHYSYGVNSTEKGDLSSESTVSRIRTEHFPLTLESARPSHTSQYLCASSIGVLNTEAFFGQGTRLTVV.